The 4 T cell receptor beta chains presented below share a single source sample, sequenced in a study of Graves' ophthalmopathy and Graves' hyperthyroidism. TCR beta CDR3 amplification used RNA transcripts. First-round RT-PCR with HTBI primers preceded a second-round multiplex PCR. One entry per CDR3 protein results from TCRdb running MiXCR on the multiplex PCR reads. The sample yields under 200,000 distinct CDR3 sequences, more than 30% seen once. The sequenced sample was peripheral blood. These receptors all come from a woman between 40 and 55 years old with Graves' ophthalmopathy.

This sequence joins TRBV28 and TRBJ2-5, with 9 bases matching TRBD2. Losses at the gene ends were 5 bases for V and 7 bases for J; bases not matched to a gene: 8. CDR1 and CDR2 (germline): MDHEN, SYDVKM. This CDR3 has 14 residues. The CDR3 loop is CASSTNSGSTTQYF. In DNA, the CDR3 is TGTGCCAGCAGTACCAATAGCGGGAGCACGACCCAGTACTTC.

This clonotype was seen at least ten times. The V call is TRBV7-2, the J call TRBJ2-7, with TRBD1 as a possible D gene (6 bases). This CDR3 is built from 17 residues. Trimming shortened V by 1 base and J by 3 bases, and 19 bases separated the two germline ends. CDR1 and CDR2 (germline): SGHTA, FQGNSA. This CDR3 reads CASSLGPVQGMSYEQYF. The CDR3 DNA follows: TGTGCCAGCAGCTTAGGGCCCGTCCAGGGGATGAGCTACGAGCAGTACTTC.

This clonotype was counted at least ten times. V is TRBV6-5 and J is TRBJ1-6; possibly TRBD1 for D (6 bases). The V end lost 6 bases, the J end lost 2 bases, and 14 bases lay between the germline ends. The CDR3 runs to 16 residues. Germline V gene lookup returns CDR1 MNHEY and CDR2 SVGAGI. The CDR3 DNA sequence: TGTGCCAGCAGCACCCTGGGGGGCGCCTATAATTCACCCCTCCACTTT. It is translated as CASSTLGGAYNSPLHF.

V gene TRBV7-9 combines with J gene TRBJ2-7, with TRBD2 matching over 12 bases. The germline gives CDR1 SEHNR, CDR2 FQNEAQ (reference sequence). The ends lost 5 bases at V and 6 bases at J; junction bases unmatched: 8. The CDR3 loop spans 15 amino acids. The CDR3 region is CASSRTSGERGEQYF. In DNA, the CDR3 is TGTGCCAGCAGCCGGACTAGCGGGGAACGGGGCGAGCAGTACTTC.